The 23 T cell receptor beta chains below come from one sample, sequenced in a study of OX40 agonist ivuxolimab in advanced cancers. TCRdb's copy holds only in-frame clones and misses some; the assay was immunoSEQ multiplex PCR. The sample lists about 74,000 clones; 84% were seen once. Here the sequenced sample was CD4+ or CD8+ T cells sorted from blood, taken in a trial of the OX40 agonist ivuxolimab. The receptors come from an adult with an advanced solid tumor such as melanoma, head and neck, liver or kidney cancer.

The J gene is TRBJ2-2, the V gene TRBV9, with D perhaps TRBD1 (6 bases). Germline CDR1 is SGDLS and CDR2 is YYNGEE. The V and J ends lost 1 base and 4 bases respectively, with 11 bases between them. The CDR3 covers 15 residues. CDR3 nucleotides: TGTGCCAGCAGCGTAAGGGGGTTAGGCACCGGGGAGCTGTTTTTT. Its protein product is CASSVRGLGTGELFF.

V and J are TRBV7-9 and TRBJ1-1, with no clear D. CDR1 is SEHNR and CDR2 is FQNEAQ in the germline V gene (reference sequence). This CDR3 spans 17 amino acids. With 5 bases removed from V and 0 bases from J, the gap between germline ends came to 19 bases. CDR3 in DNA: TGTGCCAGCAGCCGAAAAGCGGGGAAGGGTATGAACACTGAAGCTTTCTTT. Amino acid sequence: CASSRKAGKGMNTEAFF.

The chain employs TRBV28 and TRBJ2-7; D call uncertain. V was clipped by 4 bases and J by 2 bases, with 6 bases between them. Germline V CDR1 and CDR2: MDHEN, SYDVKM. CDR3 length equals 12 residues. The CDR3, as DNA: TGTGCCAGCAGTTCTAGACCCTACGAGCAGTACTTC. This sequence encodes CASSSRPYEQYF.

This chain links TRBV2 with TRBJ1-2, with 9 bases lining up with TRBD1. J lost 3 bases, V lost 5 bases, and 4 bases had no gene match. The CDR3 runs to 14 residues. CDR1 SNHLY and CDR2 FYNNEI come from the germline V gene. CDR3 in amino acids: CASSLQGAHYGYTF. CDR3 bases: TGTGCCAGCAGTTTACAGGGGGCTCACTATGGCTACACCTTC.

The chain combines TRBV5-1 with TRBJ2-7; D remains ambiguous. Trimming pared 4 bases from V and 7 bases from J, leaving 21 bases between. This CDR3 comprises 15 residues. Germline CDR1 is SGHRS and CDR2 is YFSETQ. The CDR3 protein is CASSAAPGSFGEQYF. For the CDR3, the DNA is TGCGCCAGCAGCGCGGCCCCCGGCTCCTTCGGGGAGCAGTACTTC.

The chain couples TRBV4-3 to TRBJ2-1, with 7 bases lining up with TRBD2. The CDR3 has 17 residues. Trimming at V came to 0 bases and at J to 0 bases, leaving 5 bases not matched to a gene. Germline V gene data show CDR1 as LGHNA and CDR2 as YSLEER. CDR3 bases: TGCGCCAGCAGCCAAGATCCGCGGGGGAGCTCCTACAATGAGCAGTTCTTC. Translated, it gives CASSQDPRGSSYNEQFF.

V is TRBV6-1 and J is TRBJ2-1, with 10 bases matching TRBD2. The CDR3 is 15 residues long. Trimming cost V 2 bases and J 7 bases; bases outside gene matches: 5. Germline lookup yields CDR1 MNHNS and CDR2 SASEGT. CDR3 protein: CASSEPGLAKNEQFF. The CDR3 coding sequence is TGTGCCAGCAGTGAACCGGGACTAGCGAAAAATGAGCAGTTCTTC.

This clone was seen once. The J gene is TRBJ2-3, the V gene TRBV5-1, with a tentative D call TRBD1 (6 bases). Between the trimmed V and J ends, which lost 0 bases and 9 bases, there was a span of 14 bases. The CDR3 loop spans 14 amino acids. Germline assignment: CDR1 SGHRS and CDR2 YFSETQ. CDR3 nucleotides: TGCGCCAGCAGCTTGGACGCCCCCCAGGGGACGCAGTATTTT. It yields the protein CASSLDAPQGTQYF.

In this sample, this clone turned up a few times. V is TRBV5-1 and J is TRBJ1-5; 8 bases match TRBD1. Germline V gives CDR1 SGHRS, CDR2 YFSETQ. J gave up 3 bases and V 2 bases, and 4 bases lay outside the gene matches. CDR3 length: 15 residues. The DNA of the CDR3 is TGCGCCAGCAGCTTAGGACAGGGCGACAATCAGCCCCAGCATTTT. Protein: CASSLGQGDNQPQHF.

This chain joins TRBV5-1 and TRBJ2-1; a weak D match, TRBD2 (5 bases). Looked up from germline, CDR1 is SGHRS and CDR2 is YFSETQ. The V and J ends lost 4 bases and 10 bases respectively, with 9 bases between them. The CDR3 totals 11 residues. The CDR3 DNA follows: TGCGCCAGCAGCCACTCGGGGGAGCAGTTCTTC. It codes for CASSHSGEQFF. The full variable domain, completed using reference TRBV5-1 and TRBJ2-1, is KAGVTQTPRYLIKTRGQQVTLSCSPISGHRSVSWYQQTPGQGLQFLFEYFSETQRNKGNFPGRFSGRQFSNSRSEMNVSTLELGDSALYLCASSHSGEQFFGPGTRLTVL.

V gene TRBV19 combines with J gene TRBJ1-3; D is unresolved. In germline, CDR1 is LNHDA, CDR2 SQIVND (reference sequence). V was clipped by 5 bases and J by 0 bases, with 11 bases between them. The CDR3 loop spans 15 amino acids. In nucleotides, the CDR3 is TGTGCCAGTAGTCCAGGAGCGGACTCTGGAAACACCATATATTTT. Translation: CASSPGADSGNTIYF. Using reference TRBV19 and TRBJ1-3 for the parts outside the CDR3, the full variable domain is DGGITQSPKYLFRKEGQNVTLSCEQNLNHDAMYWYRQDPGQGLRLIYYSQIVNDFQKGDIAEGYSVSREKKESFPLTVTSAQKNPTAFYLCASSPGADSGNTIYFGEGSWLTVV.

The chain joins TRBV10-2 to TRBJ2-1, with 8 bases that match TRBD2. This CDR3 contains 16 residues. CDR1 is WSHSY and CDR2 is SAAADI in the germline V gene. V dropped 2 bases and J dropped 2; count of bases not matched to a gene: 5. This CDR3 is CASSEASGPPYNEQFF. As DNA, the CDR3 is TGCGCCAGCAGTGAGGCTAGCGGGCCGCCCTACAATGAGCAGTTCTTC.

The chain combines TRBV7-2 with TRBJ2-3; D is perhaps TRBD1 or TRBD2 (5 bases each). The CDR3 has 15 residues. V lost 3 bases, J lost 2 bases, and 12 bases lay in between. Looked up from germline, CDR1 is SGHTA and CDR2 is FQGNSA. CDR3 nucleotide sequence: TGTGCCAGCAGCTTCCTAGGGGAGTCCACAGATACGCAGTATTTT. Encoded protein: CASSFLGESTDTQYF.

J is TRBJ2-5 and V is TRBV11-1; TRBD1 matches at 7 bases. Trimming took 6 bases from V and 4 from J; bases not matched to a gene: 2. Germline V gene data show CDR1 as SGHAT and CDR2 as FQDESV (reference sequence). The CDR3 runs to 12 residues. CDR3 sequence (DNA): TGTGCCAGCAGTTGGGACAGAGAGACCCAGTACTTC. Translated, it gives CASSWDRETQYF.

The V and J genes are TRBV9 and TRBJ2-3; D remains unclear. This CDR3 is built from 14 residues. CDR1 SGDLS and CDR2 YYNGEE come from the germline V gene. Trimming took 3 bases from V and 11 from J, leaving 19 bases between them. CDR3 amino acids: CASSGAPQSVEQYF. In DNA form, the CDR3 reads TGTGCCAGCAGCGGGGCCCCGCAGTCAGTAGAGCAGTATTTT.

This clone was counted a single time. The chain joins TRBV28 to TRBJ1-1; 7 bases are shared with TRBD1. The V gene's germline CDR1 is MDHEN and CDR2 SYDVKM. This CDR3 contains 14 residues. Trimming cost V 10 bases and J 0 bases; bases outside gene matches: 8. The CDR3 DNA reads as TGTGCCATCAAATTGGGACAGATGAACACTGAAGCTTTCTTT. It specifies CAIKLGQMNTEAFF.

This sequence joins TRBV6-4 and TRBJ1-2; D is unclear. The germline CDR1 and CDR2 sequences are MRHNA and SNTAGT. The CDR3 loop spans 15 amino acids. V lost 2 bases and J 6 bases, leaving 16 bases between the germline ends. The CDR3 spells CASSDTPTRIDGYTF. The CDR3 nucleotides are TGTGCCAGCAGTGACACCCCTACAAGGATTGATGGCTACACCTTC.

The chain recombines TRBV28 with TRBJ2-3; TRBD2 might be the D (6 bases). The CDR3 contains 15 residues. With 2 bases removed from V and 7 bases from J, the gap between germline ends came to 16 bases. Germline V gene sequence: CDR1 MDHEN, CDR2 SYDVKM. CDR3 in DNA: TGTGCCAGCAGTTTAGGGGCTAGCGATGTAAATACGCAGTATTTT. This sequence encodes CASSLGASDVNTQYF. The whole variable domain, remainder taken from reference TRBV28 and TRBJ2-3, is DVKVTQSSRYLVKRTGEKVFLECVQDMDHENMFWYRQDPGLGLRLIYFSYDVKMKEKGDIPEGYSVSREKKERFSLILESASTNQTSMYLCASSLGASDVNTQYFGPGTRLTVL.

V usage is TRBV11-3 and J usage is TRBJ2-7; 9 positions agree with TRBD1. CDR3 length: 15 amino acids. Per the germline V gene, CDR1 is SGHNT and CDR2 is YENEEA. Losses at the gene ends were 5 bases for V and 6 bases for J; bases not matched to a gene: 11. For the CDR3, the DNA is TGTGCCAGCAGCCCAACCGGGACAGGGAATGCCGAGCAGTACTTC. Translating gives CASSPTGTGNAEQYF.

The V call is TRBV6-5, the J call TRBJ2-7, with 9 bases that match TRBD1. The V and J ends lost 6 bases and 3 bases, in that order; junction bases with no gene match: 9. CDR1 is MNHEY, CDR2 SVGAGI, per germline. This CDR3 region has 15 residues. CDR3 coding DNA: TGTGCCAGCAGGGGTTTCCGGGACAGGGACTACGAGCAGTACTTC. It is translated as CASRGFRDRDYEQYF.

Concerning this clone: Other DNA sequences in this specimen translate into the identical CDR3. This sequence joins TRBV18 and TRBJ1-1; 8 nucleotides agree with TRBD1. CDR1 KGHSH and CDR2 LQKENI come from the germline V gene. This CDR3 comprises 14 residues. V was clipped by 2 bases and J by 1 base; unmatched bases: 0. This chain's CDR3 is CASSPGQGNTEAFF. DNA of the CDR3: TGTGCCAGCTCACCAGGACAGGGGAACACTGAAGCTTTCTTT. Complete variable domain (other parts from reference TRBV18 and TRBJ1-1): NAGVMQNPRHLVRRRGQEARLRCSPMKGHSHVYWYRQLPEEGLKFMVYLQKENIIDESGMPKERFSAEFPKEGPSILRIQQVVRGDSAAYFCASSPGQGNTEAFFGQGTRLTVV.

This clone was counted a few times. The chain is built from TRBV7-9 and TRBJ1-1, with D hard to call. Germline V gives CDR1 SEHNR, CDR2 FQNEAQ (reference sequence). Trimming removed 3 bases at V and 2 bases at J, with 13 bases between. CDR3 length: 15 residues. The CDR3 region is CASSFWTARNTEAFF. DNA for the CDR3: TGTGCCAGCAGCTTCTGGACGGCAAGAAACACTGAAGCTTTCTTT. The whole variable domain, filled in from reference TRBV7-9 and TRBJ1-1, reads DTGVSQNPRHKITKRGQNVTFRCDPISEHNRLYWYRQTLGQGPEFLTYFQNEAQLEKSRLLSDRFSAERPKGSFSTLEIQRTEQGDSAMYLCASSFWTARNTEAFFGQGTRLTVV.

The V and J genes are TRBV20-1 and TRBJ2-7, with a weak D call TRBD2 (6 bases). Germline V gives CDR1 DFQATT, CDR2 SNEGSKA (reference sequence). This CDR3 is 11 amino acids long. V was trimmed by 3 bases and J by 6 bases, leaving 9 bases between them. Written as DNA, the CDR3 is TGCAGTGCTAGGGGGGGTGGCGAGCAGTACTTC. It codes for CSARGGGEQYF.